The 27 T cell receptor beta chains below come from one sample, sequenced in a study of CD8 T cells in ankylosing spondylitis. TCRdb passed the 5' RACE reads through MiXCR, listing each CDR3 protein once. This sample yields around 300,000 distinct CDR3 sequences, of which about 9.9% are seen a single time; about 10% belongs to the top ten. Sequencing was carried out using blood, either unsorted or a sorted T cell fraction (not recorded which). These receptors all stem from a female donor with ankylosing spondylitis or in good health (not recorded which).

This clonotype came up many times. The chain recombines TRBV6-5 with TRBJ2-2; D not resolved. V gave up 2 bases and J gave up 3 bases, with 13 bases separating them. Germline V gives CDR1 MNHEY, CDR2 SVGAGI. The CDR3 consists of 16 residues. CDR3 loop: CASSYKRTGDTGELFF. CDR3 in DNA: TGTGCCAGCAGTTACAAGAGAACCGGAGACACCGGGGAGCTGTTTTTT.

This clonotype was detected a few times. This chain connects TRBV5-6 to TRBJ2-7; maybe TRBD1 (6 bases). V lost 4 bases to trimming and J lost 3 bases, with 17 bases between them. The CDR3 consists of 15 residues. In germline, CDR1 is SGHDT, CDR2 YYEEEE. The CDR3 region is CASSDLDSSFYEQYF. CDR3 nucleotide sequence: TGTGCCAGCAGCGACCTGGACAGCTCTTTCTACGAGCAGTACTTC.

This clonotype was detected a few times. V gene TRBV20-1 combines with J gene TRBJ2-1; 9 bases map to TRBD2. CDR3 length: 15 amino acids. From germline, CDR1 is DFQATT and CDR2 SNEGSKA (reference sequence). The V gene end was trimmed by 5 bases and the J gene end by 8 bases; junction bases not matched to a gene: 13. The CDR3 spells CSAANLAGRIDEQFF. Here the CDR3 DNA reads TGCAGTGCTGCGAATCTAGCGGGAAGAATCGATGAGCAGTTCTTC.

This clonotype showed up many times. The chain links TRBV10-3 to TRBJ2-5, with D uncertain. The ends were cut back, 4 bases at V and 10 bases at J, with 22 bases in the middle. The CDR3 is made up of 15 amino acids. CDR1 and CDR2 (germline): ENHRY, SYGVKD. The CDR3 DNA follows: TGTGCCATCAGTGGGGGTGGGCGAGCTAACGGAGACCAGTACTTC. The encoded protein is CAISGGGRANGDQYF.

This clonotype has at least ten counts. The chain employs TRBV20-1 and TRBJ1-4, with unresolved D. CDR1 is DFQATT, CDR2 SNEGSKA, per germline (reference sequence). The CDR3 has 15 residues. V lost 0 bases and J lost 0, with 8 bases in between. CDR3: CSARDLLATNEKLFF. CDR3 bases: TGCAGTGCTAGAGACTTGCTTGCAACTAATGAAAAACTGTTTTTT.

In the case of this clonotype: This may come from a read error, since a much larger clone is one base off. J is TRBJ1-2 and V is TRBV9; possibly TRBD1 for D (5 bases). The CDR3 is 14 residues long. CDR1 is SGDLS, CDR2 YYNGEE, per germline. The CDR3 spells CASSARQTFEGSTF. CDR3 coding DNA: TGTGCCAGCAGCGCTAGACAGACGTTCGAGGGCTCCACCTTC.

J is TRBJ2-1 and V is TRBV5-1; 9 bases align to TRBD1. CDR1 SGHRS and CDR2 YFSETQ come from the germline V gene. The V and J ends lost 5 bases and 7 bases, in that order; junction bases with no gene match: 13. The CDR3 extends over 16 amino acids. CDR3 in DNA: TGCGCCAGCAGTCCGATAGCCGGGACAGGGCGAAATGAGCAGTTCTTC. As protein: CASSPIAGTGRNEQFF. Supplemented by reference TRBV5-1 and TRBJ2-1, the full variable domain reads KAGVTQTPRYLIKTRGQQVTLSCSPISGHRSVSWYQQTPGQGLQFLFEYFSETQRNKGNFPGRFSGRQFSNSRSEMNVSTLELGDSALYLCASSPIAGTGRNEQFFGPGTRLTVL.

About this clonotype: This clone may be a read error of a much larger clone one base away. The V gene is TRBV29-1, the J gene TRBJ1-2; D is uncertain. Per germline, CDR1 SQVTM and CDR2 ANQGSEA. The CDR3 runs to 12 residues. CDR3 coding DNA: TGCAGCGTTGATCCGGAGAACTATGGCGACACCTTC. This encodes CSVDPENYGDTF.

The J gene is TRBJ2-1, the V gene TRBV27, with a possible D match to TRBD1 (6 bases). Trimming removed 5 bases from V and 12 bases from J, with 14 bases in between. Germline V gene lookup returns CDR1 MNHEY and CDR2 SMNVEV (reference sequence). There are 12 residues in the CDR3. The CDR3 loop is CASSPGTLVQFF. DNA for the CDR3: TGTGCCAGCAGTCCGGGGACATTGGTGCAGTTCTTC.

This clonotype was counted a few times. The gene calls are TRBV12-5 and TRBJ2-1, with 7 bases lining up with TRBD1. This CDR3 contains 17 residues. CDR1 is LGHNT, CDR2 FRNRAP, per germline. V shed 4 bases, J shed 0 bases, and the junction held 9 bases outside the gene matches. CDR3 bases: TGTGCTAGTGGTTCCTCAACTGGGGACAGCTCCTACAATGAGCAGTTCTTC. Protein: CASGSSTGDSSYNEQFF.

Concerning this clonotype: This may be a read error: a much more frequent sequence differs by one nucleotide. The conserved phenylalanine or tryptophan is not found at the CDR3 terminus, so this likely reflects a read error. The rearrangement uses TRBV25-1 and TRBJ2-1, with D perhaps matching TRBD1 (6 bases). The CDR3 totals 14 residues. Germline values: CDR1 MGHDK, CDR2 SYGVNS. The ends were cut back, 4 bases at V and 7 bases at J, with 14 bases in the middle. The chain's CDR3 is CASSAQGYRNEQFS. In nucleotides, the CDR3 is TGTGCCAGCAGTGCACAGGGTTATAGGAATGAGCAGTTCTCC.

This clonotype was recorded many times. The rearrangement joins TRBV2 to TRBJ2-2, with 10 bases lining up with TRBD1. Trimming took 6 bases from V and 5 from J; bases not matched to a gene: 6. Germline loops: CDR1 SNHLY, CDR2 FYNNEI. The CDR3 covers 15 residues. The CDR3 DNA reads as TGTGCCAGCAGCATAAAGGGACAGGGGACCGGGGAGCTGTTTTTT. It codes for CASSIKGQGTGELFF.

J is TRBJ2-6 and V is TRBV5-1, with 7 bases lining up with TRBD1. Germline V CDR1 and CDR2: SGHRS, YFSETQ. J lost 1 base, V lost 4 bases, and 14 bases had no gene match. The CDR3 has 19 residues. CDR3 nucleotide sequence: TGCGCCAGCAGCCACCAACTAGGGGGCCCACCTTCTGGGGCCAACGTCCTGACTTTC. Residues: CASSHQLGGPPSGANVLTF.

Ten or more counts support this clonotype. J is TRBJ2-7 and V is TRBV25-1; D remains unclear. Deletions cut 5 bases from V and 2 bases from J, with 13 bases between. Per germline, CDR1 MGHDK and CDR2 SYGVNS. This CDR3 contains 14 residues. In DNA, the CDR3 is TGTGCCAGCAGTAGACCCGACATTACCTACGAGCAGTACTTC. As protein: CASSRPDITYEQYF.

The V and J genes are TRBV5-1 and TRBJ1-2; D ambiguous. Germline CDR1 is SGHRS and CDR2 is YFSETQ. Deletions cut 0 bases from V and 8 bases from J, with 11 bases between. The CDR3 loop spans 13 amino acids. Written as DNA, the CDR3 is TGCGCCAGCAGCTTGGTCCTCGTGTTCGGCTACACCTTC. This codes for CASSLVLVFGYTF.

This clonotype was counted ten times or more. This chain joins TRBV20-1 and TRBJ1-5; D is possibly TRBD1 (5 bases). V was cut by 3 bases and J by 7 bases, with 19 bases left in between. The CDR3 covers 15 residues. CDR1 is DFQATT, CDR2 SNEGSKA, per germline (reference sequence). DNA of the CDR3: TGCAGTGCTAGGCTGGGAGAGGGGCTGTGGCAGCCCCAGCATTTT. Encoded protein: CSARLGEGLWQPQHF.

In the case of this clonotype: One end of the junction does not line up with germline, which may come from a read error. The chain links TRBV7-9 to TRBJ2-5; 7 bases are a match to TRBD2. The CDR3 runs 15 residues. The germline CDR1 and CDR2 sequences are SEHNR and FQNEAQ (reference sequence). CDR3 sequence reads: CASRPPGLLNATLYF. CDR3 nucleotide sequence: TGTGCCAGCAGGCCACCGGGACTACTAAACGCGACCCTGTACTTC.

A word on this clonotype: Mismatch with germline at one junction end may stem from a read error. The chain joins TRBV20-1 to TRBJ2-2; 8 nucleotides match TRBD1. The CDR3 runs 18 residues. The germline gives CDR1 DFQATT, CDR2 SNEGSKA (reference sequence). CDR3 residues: CCARNRQGKMSNGGELFF. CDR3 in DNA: TGCTGTGCTAGAAACAGACAGGGGAAAATGAGTAACGGCGGGGAGCTGTTTTTT.

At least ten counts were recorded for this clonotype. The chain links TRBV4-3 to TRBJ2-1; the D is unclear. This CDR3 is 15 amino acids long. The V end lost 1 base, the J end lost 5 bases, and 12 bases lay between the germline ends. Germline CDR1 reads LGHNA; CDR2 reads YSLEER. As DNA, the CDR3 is TGCGCCAGCAGCCAAGTCCCCCGGGCCAACAATGAGCAGTTCTTC. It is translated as CASSQVPRANNEQFF.

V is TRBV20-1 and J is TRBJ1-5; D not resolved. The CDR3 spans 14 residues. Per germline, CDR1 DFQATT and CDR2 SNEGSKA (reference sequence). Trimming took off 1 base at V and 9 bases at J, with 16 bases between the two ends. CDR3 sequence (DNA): TGCAGTGCTAGAGTGGCGGGTCGCAGCGGGCCCCAGCATTTT. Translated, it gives CSARVAGRSGPQHF.

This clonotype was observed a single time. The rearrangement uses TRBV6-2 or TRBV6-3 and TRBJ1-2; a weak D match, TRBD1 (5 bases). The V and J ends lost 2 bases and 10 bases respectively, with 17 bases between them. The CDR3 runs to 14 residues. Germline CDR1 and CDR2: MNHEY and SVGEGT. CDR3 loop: CASSYGAGNLDYTF. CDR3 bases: TGTGCCAGCAGTTACGGGGCAGGGAACTTGGACTACACCTTC.

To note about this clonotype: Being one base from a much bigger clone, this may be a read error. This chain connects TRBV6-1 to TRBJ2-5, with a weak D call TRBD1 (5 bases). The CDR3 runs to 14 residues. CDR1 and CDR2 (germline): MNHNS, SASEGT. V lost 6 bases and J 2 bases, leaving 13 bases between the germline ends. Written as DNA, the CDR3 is TGTGCCAGCAGAAAAAAACAGGAACAAGAGACCCAGTACTTC. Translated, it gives CASRKKQEQETQYF.

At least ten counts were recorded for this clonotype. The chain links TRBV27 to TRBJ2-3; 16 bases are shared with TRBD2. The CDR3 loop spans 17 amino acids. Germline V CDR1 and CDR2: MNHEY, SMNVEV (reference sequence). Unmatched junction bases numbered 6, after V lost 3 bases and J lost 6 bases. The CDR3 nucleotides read TGTGCCAGCAGTTTGGGACTAGCGGGGGGGCCGGTCGATACGCAGTATTTT. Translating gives CASSLGLAGGPVDTQYF.

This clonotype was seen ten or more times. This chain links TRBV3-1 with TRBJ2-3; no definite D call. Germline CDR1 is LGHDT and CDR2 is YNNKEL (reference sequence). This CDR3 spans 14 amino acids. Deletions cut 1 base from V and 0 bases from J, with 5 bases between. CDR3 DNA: TGTGCCAGCAGCCAAGTACCTAGCACAGATACGCAGTATTTT. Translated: CASSQVPSTDTQYF.

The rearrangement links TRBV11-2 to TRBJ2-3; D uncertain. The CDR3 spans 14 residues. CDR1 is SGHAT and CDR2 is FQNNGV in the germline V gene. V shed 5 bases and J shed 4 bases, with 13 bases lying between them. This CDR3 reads CASSPDVVPDTQYF. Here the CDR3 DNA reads TGTGCCAGCAGCCCCGATGTGGTGCCAGATACGCAGTATTTT.

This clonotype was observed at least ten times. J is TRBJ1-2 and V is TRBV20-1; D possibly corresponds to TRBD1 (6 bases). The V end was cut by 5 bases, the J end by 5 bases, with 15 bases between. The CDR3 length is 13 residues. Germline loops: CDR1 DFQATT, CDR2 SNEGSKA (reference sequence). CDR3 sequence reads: CSASPGGAYGYTF. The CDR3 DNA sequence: TGCAGTGCTTCGCCGGGGGGCGCTTATGGCTACACCTTC.

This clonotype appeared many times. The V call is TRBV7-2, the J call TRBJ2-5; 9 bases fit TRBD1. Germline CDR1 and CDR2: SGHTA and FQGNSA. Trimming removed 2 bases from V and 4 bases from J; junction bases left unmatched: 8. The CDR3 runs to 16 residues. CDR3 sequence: CASSLPFTGGGETQYF. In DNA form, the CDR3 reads TGTGCCAGCAGCTTACCCTTCACAGGGGGCGGAGAGACCCAGTACTTC.